This record concerns one T cell receptor beta chain sequence. The V and J ends lost 4 bases and 4 bases, in that order; junction bases with no gene match: 9. This CDR3 spans 16 amino acids. Per the germline V gene, CDR1 is SGHRS and CDR2 is YFSETQ. The data originate from a study of response to subunit inactivated influenza vaccine. TCRdb re-called the RT-PCR reads with MiXCR, one entry per CDR3 protein. The sample lists roughly 520,000 distinct CDR3 sequences; about 25% were seen once. This TCR was sampled from a middle-aged man who received an inactivated influenza vaccine. This sequence joins TRBV5-1 and TRBJ2-4, with 9 nucleotides matching TRBD1. The material was CD4+ T cells sorted from PBMCs, obtained 5 days after vaccination. CDR3 coding DNA: TGCGCCAGCAGCCCATTGGGAGGACAGGGGAAAAACATTCAGTACTTC. This gives the protein CASSPLGGQGKNIQYF.